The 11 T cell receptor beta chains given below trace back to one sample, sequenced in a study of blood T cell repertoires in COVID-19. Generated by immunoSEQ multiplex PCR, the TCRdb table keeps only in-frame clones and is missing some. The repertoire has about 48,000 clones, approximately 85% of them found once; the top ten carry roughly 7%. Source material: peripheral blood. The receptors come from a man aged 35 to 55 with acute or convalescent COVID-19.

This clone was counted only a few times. Written as DNA, the CDR3 is TGTGCCAGCTCGCTCCCATCGGGGGACGAGCAGTACTTC. Residues: CASSLPSGDEQYF. The chain uses TRBV3-1 (or the pseudogene TRBV3-2) and TRBJ2-7; D is perhaps TRBD2 (6 bases). The CDR3 is 13 amino acids. Germline V lookup: CDR1 LGHDT, CDR2 YNNKEL (reference sequence). V dropped 8 bases and J dropped 5 bases, with 16 bases sitting between them.

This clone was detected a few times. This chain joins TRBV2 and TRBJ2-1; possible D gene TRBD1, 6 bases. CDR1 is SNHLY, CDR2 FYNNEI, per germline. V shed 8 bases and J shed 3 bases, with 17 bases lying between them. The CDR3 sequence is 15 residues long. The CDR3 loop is CASAPTSRGYNEQFF. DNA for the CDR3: TGTGCCAGCGCCCCTACAAGCAGGGGCTACAATGAGCAGTTCTTC.

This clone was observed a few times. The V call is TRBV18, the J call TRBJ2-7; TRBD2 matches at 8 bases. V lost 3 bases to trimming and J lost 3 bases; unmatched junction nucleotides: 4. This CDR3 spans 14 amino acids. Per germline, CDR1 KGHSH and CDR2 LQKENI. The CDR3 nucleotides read TGTGCCAGCTCACCCCCCGGGGGGGGCTACGAGCAGTACTTC. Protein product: CASSPPGGGYEQYF.

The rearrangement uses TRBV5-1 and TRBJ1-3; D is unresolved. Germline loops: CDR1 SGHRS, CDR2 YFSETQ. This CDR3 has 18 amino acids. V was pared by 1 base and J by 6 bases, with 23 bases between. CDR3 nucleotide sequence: TGCGCCAGCAGCTTGAGCGGGTCCCAGGTGGGCCTAAAAAACACCATATATTTT. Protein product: CASSLSGSQVGLKNTIYF.

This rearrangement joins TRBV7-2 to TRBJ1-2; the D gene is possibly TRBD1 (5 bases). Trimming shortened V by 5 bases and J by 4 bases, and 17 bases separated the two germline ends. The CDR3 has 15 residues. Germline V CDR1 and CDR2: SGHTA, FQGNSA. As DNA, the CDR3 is TGTGCCAGCAGCAATGACAGAATTTCTAGCTATGGCTACACCTTC. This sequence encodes CASSNDRISSYGYTF.

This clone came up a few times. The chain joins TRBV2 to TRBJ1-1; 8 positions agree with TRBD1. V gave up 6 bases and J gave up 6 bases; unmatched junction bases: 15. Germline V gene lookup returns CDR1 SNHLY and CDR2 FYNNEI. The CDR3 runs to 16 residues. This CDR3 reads CASRGQGRGRGAEAFF. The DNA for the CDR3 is TGTGCCAGCAGGGGGCAAGGCAGGGGGCGCGGAGCTGAAGCTTTCTTT. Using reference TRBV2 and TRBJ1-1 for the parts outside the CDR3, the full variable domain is EPEVTQTPSHQVTQMGQEVILRCVPISNHLYFYWYRQILGQKVEFLVSFYNNEISEKSEIFDDQFSVERPDGSNFTLKIRSTKLEDSAMYFCASRGQGRGRGAEAFFGQGTRLTVV.

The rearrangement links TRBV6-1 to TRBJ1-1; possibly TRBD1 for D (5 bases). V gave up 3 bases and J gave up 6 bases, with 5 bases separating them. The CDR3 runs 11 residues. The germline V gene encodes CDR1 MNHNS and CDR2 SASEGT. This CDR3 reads CASSDRAEAFF. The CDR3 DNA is TGTGCCAGCAGTGACAGGGCTGAAGCTTTCTTT.

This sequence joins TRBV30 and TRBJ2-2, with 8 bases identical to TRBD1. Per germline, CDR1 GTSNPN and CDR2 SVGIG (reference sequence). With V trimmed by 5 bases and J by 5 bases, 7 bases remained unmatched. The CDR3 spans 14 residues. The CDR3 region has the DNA TGTGCCTGGCCTCGGACAGGGCAAACCGGGGAGCTGTTTTTT. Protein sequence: CAWPRTGQTGELFF.

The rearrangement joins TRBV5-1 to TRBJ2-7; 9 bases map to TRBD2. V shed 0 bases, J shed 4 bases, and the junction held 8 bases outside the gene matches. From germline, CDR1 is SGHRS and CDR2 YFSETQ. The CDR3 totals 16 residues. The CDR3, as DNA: TGCGCCAGCAGCTTGGGGGGCGGGGGGGCCGAATACGAGCAGTACTTC. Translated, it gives CASSLGGGGAEYEQYF. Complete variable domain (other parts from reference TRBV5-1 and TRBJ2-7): KAGVTQTPRYLIKTRGQQVTLSCSPISGHRSVSWYQQTPGQGLQFLFEYFSETQRNKGNFPGRFSGRQFSNSRSEMNVSTLELGDSALYLCASSLGGGGAEYEQYFGPGTRLTVT.

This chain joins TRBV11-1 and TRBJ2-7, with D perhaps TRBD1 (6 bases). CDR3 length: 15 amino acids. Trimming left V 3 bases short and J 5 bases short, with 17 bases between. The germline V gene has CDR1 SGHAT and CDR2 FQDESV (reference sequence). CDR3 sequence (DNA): TGTGCCAGCAGCTTTCCCCGAGACAGGTCTCACGAGCAGTACTTC. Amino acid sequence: CASSFPRDRSHEQYF.

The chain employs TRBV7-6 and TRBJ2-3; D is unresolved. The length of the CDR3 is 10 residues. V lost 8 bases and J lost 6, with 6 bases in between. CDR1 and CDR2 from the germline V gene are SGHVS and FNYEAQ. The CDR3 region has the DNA TGTGCCAGCTCCCTGGATACGCAGTATTTT. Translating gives CASSLDTQYF.